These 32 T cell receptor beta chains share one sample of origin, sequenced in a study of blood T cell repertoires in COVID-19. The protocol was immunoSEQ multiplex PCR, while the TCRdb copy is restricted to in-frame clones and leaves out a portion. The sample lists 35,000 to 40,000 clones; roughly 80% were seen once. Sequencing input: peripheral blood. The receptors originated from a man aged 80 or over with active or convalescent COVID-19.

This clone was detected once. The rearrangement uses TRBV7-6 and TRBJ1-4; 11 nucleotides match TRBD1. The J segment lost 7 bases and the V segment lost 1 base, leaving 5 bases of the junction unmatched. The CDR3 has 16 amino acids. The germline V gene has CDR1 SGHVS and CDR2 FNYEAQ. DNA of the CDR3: TGTGCCAGCAGCTTAGTCGGGGGGACAGGGGGTGAAAAACTGTTTTTT. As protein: CASSLVGGTGGEKLFF.

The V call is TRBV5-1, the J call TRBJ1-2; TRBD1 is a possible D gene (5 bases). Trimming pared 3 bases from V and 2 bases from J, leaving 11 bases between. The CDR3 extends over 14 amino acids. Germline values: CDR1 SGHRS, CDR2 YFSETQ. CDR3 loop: CASSWGSPNYGYTF. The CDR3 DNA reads TGCGCCAGCAGCTGGGGCTCTCCCAACTATGGCTACACCTTC.

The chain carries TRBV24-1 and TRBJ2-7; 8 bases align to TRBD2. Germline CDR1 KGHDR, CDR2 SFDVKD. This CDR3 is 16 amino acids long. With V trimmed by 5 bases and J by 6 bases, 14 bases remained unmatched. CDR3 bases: TGTGCCACCAGTGTAGAACGGGGGGGGAGGGCCTCCGAGCAGTACTTC. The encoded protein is CATSVERGGRASEQYF.

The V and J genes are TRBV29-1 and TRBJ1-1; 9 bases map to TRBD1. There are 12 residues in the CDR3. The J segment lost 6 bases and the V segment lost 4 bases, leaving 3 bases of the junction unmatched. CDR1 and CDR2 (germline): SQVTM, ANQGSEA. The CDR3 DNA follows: TGCAGCGTTGGACAGGGGGATTCTGAAGCTTTCTTT. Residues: CSVGQGDSEAFF.

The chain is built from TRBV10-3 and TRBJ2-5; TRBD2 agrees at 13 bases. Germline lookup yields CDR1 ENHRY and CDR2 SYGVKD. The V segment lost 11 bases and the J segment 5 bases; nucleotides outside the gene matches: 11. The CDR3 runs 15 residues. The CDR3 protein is CASTQRTSGGETQYF. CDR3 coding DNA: TGTGCCTCCACTCAGAGGACTAGCGGGGGTGAGACCCAGTACTTC.

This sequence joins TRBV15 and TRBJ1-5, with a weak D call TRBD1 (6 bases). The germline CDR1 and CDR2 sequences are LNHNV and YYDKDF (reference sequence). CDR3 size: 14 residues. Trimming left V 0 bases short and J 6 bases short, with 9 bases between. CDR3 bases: TGTGCCACCAGCAGAGATCCAGGGGTTCAGCCCCAGCATTTT. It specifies CATSRDPGVQPQHF.

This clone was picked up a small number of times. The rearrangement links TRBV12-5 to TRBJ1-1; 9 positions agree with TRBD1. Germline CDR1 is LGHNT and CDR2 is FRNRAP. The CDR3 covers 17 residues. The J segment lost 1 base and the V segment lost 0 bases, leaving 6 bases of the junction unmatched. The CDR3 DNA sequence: TGTGCTAGTGGTTTGGTCTACTACAGGGGGCCGAACACTGAAGCTTTCTTT. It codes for CASGLVYYRGPNTEAFF. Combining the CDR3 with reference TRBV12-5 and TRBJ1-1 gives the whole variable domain DARVTQTPRHKVTEMGQEVTMRCQPILGHNTVFWYRQTMMQGLELLAYFRNRAPLDDSGMPKDRFSAEMPDATLATLKIQPSEPRDSAVYFCASGLVYYRGPNTEAFFGQGTRLTVV.

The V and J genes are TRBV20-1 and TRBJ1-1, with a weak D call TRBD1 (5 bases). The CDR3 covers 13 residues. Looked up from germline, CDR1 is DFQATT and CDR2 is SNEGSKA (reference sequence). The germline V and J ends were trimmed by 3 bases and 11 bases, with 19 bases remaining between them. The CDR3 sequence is CSASSQGRPRAFF. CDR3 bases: TGCAGTGCTAGTTCCCAGGGTAGGCCCCGGGCTTTCTTT.

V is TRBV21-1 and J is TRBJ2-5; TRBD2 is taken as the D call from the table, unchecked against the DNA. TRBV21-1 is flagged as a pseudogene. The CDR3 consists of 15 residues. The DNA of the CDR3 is TGTGCCAGCAGCCACCAGGGAGGGAGTCAAGAGACCCAGTACTTC. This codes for CASSHQGGSQETQYF.

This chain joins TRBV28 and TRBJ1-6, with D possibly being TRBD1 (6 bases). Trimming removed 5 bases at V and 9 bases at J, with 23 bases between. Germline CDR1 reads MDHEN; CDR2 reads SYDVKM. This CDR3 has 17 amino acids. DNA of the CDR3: TGTGCCAGCAGTCTAGGGGGGGGCGGGGATTTTAGTTCACCCCTCCACTTT. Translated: CASSLGGGGDFSSPLHF. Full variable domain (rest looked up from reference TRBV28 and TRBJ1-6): DVKVTQSSRYLVKRTGEKVFLECVQDMDHENMFWYRQDPGLGLRLIYFSYDVKMKEKGDIPEGYSVSREKKERFSLILESASTNQTSMYLCASSLGGGGDFSSPLHFGNGTRLTVT.

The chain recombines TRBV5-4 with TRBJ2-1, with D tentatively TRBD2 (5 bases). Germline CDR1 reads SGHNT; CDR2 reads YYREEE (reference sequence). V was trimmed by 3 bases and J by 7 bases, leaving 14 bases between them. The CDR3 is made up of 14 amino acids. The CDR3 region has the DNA TGTGCCAGCAGCTCTCGAACTCCGGGAAATGAGCAGTTCTTC. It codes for CASSSRTPGNEQFF.

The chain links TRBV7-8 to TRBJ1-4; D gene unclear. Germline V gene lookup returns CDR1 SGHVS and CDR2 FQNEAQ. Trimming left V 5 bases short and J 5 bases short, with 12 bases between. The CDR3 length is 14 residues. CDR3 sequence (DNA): TGTGCCAGCAGCCCTTTTTGGGCCAATGAAAAACTGTTTTTT. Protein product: CASSPFWANEKLFF.

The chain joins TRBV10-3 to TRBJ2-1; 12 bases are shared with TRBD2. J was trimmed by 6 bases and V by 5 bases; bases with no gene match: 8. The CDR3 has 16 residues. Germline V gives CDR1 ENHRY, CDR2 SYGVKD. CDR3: CAISSGGLAGTNEQFF. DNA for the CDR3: TGTGCCATCAGTTCGGGTGGACTAGCGGGGACCAATGAGCAGTTCTTC.

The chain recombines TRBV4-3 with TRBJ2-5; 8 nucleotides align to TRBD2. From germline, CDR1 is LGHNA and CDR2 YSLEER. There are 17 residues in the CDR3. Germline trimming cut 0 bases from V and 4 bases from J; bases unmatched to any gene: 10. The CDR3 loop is CASSQDIVAGWRETQYF. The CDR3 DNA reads TGCGCCAGCAGCCAAGATATAGTAGCGGGGTGGAGAGAGACCCAGTACTTC.

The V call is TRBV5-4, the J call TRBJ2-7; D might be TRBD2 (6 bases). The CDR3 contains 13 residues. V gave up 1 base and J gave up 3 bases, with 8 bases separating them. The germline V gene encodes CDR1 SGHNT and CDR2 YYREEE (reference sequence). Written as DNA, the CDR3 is TGTGCCAGCAGCTTGTATAGCGGCTACGAGCAGTACTTC. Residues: CASSLYSGYEQYF.

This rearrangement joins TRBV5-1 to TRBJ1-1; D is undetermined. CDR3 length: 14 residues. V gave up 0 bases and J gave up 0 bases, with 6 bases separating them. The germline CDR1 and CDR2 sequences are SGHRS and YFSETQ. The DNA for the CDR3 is TGCGCCAGCAGCTTGGACAATTTGAACACTGAAGCTTTCTTT. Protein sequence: CASSLDNLNTEAFF.

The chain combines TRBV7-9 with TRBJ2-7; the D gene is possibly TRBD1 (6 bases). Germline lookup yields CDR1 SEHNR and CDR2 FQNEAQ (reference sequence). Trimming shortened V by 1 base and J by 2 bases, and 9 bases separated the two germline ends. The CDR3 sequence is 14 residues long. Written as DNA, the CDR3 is TGTGCCAGCAGCTTAGTACAGGGTACCTACGAGCAGTACTTC. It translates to CASSLVQGTYEQYF. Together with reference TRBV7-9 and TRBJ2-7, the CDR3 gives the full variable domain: DTGVSQNPRHKITKRGQNVTFRCDPISEHNRLYWYRQTLGQGPEFLTYFQNEAQLEKSRLLSDRFSAERPKGSFSTLEIQRTEQGDSAMYLCASSLVQGTYEQYFGPGTRLTVT.

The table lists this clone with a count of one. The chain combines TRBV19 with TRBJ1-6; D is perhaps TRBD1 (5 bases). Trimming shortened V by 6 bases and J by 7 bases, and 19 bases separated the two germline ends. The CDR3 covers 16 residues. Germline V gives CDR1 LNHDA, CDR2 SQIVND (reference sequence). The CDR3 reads CASRVLRGDGNSPLHF. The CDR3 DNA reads TGTGCCAGTAGAGTATTGCGGGGGGACGGCAATTCACCCCTCCACTTT.

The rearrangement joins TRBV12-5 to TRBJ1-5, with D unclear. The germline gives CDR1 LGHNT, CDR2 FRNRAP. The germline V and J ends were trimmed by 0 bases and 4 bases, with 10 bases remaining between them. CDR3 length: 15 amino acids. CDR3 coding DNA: TGTGCTAGTGGTTTGGTACCGGGTCAGAATCAGCCCCAGCATTTT. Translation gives CASGLVPGQNQPQHF. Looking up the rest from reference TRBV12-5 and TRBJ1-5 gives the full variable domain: DARVTQTPRHKVTEMGQEVTMRCQPILGHNTVFWYRQTMMQGLELLAYFRNRAPLDDSGMPKDRFSAEMPDATLATLKIQPSEPRDSAVYFCASGLVPGQNQPQHFGDGTRLSIL.

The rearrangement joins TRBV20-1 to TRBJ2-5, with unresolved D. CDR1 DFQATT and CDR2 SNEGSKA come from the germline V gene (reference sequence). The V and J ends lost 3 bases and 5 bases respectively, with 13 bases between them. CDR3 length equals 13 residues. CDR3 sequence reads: CSASRNLGETQYF. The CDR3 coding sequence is TGCAGTGCTAGTCGTAACTTGGGCGAGACCCAGTACTTC.

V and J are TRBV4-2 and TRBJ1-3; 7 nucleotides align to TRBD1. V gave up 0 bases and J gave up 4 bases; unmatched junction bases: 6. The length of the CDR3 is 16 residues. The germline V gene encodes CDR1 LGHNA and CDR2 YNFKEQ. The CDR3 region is CASSQDRGTAGNTIYF. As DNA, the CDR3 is TGTGCCAGCAGCCAAGATCGTGGGACAGCCGGAAACACCATATATTTT.

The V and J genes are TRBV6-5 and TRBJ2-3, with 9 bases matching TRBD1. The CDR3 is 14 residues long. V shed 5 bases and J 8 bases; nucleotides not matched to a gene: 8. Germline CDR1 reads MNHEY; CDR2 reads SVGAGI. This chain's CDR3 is CASSTGGGQGTQYF. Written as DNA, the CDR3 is TGTGCCAGCAGTACTGGCGGGGGACAGGGTACGCAGTATTTT.

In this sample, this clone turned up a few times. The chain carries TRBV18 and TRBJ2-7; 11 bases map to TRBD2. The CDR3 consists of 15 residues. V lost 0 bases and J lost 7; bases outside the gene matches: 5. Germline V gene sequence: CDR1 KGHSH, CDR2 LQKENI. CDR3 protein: CASSPPASGRIEQYF. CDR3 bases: TGTGCCAGCTCACCACCGGCTAGCGGGAGGATTGAGCAGTACTTC. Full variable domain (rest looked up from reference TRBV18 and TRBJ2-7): NAGVMQNPRHLVRRRGQEARLRCSPMKGHSHVYWYRQLPEEGLKFMVYLQKENIIDESGMPKERFSAEFPKEGPSILRIQQVVRGDSAAYFCASSPPASGRIEQYFGPGTRLTVT.

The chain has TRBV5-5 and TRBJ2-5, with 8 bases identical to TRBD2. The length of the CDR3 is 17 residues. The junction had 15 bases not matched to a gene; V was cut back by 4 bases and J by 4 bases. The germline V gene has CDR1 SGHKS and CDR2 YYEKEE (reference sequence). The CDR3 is CASSPARGSAGGETQYF. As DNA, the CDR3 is TGTGCCAGCAGCCCAGCCCGGGGGAGCGCGGGGGGAGAGACCCAGTACTTC.

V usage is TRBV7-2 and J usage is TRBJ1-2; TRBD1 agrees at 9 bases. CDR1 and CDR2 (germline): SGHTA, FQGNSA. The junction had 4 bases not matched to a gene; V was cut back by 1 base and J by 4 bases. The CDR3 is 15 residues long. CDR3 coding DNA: TGTGCCAGCAGCTTAGTAGGGACAGGGTCCTATGGCTACACCTTC. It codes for CASSLVGTGSYGYTF.

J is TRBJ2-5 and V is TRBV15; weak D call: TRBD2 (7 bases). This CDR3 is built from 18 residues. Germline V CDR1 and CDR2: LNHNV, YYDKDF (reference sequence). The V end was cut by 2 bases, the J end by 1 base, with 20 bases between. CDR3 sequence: CATSRPRFGGPSQETQYF. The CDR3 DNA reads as TGTGCCACCAGCAGACCTCGGTTCGGGGGGCCGAGCCAAGAGACCCAGTACTTC.

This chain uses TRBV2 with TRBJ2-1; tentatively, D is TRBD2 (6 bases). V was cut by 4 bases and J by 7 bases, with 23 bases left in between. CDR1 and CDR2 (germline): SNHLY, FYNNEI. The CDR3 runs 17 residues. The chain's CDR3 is CASSVYGSGLSNNEQFF. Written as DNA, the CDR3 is TGTGCCAGCAGTGTGTATGGGTCGGGACTCTCCAATAATGAGCAGTTCTTC.

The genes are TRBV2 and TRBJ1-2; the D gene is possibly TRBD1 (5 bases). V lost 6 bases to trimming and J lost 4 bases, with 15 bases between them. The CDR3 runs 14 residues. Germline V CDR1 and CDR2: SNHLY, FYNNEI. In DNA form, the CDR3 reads TGTGCCAGCAGCCCCAAGACAGTCCCCTATGGCTACACCTTC. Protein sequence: CASSPKTVPYGYTF.

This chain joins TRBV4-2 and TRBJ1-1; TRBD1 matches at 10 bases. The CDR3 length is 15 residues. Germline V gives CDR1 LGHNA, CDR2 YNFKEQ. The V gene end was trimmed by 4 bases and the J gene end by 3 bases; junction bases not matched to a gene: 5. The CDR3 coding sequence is TGTGCCAGCAGCCGCGGGACAGGGGAGTACACTGAAGCTTTCTTT. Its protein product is CASSRGTGEYTEAFF.

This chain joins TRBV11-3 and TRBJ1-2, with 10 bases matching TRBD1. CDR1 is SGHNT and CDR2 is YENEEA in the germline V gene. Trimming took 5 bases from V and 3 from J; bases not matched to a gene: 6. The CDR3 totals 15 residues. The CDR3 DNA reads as TGTGCCAGCAGCCCGAGGACAGGGGGTTACTATGGCTACACCTTC. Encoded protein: CASSPRTGGYYGYTF.

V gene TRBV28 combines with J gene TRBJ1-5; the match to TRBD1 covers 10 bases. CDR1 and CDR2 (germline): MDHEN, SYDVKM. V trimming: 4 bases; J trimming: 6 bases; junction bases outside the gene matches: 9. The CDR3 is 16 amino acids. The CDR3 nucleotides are TGTGCCAGCAGTTCCCGGGACAGGGGTATTGGTCAGCCCCAGCATTTT. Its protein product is CASSSRDRGIGQPQHF.

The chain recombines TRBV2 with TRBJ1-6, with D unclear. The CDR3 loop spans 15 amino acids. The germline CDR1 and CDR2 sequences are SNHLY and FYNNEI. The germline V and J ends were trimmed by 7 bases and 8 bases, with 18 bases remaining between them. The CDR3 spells CASTSARVNDSPLHF. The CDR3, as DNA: TGTGCCAGCACCTCGGCGCGGGTTAATGATTCACCCCTCCACTTT.